The clone carrying this T cell receptor beta chain was detected ten times or more. No antigen is known for it. TCRdb independently ran MiXCR on the 5' RACE reads; one entry per CDR3 protein. The data contain around 58,000 distinct CDR3 sequences, around 4.9% of them singletons. This entry is derived from a study of early T cells in non-severe SARS-CoV-2 infection. Findings and caveats of the study: Sequences matched to VDJdb favored anti-spike CD8 responses, while private and CD4 specificities were missed.

This TCR was sampled from an adult who was a healthcare worker with PCR-confirmed SARS-CoV-2 infection or an uninfected control (not recorded which). The sample taken for sequencing was whole blood.

The CDR3 DNA is TGTGCCAGCAGTTTATCGGGCCAGCGCAACTACAATGAGCAGTTCTTC. Protein: CASSLSGQRNYNEQFF. The rearrangement uses TRBV27 and TRBJ2-1; D not certain. Germline lookup yields CDR1 MNHEY and CDR2 SMNVEV (reference sequence). Trimming removed 0 bases at V and 3 bases at J, with 12 bases between. The CDR3 is 16 residues long.